Following are 30 T cell receptor beta chains from one sample sequenced in a study of T cell responses to AZD1222 COVID-19 vaccine. Clones were sequenced by immunoSEQ multiplex PCR, and TCRdb holds only the in-frame ones, with some missing. The data contain over 100,000 clones, about 86% of them singletons. The sequencing used peripheral blood, collected on day 0 of AZD1222 vaccination. The receptors were gathered from an adult in good health.

V and J are TRBV28 and TRBJ1-5; TRBD1 is a possible D gene (6 bases). CDR3 length equals 14 residues. Germline lookup yields CDR1 MDHEN and CDR2 SYDVKM. Trimming pared 4 bases from V and 3 bases from J, leaving 10 bases between. The CDR3 loop is CASSWGAPNQPQHF. CDR3 bases: TGTGCCAGCAGTTGGGGGGCCCCCAATCAGCCCCAGCATTTT.

The rearrangement joins TRBV4-3 to TRBJ1-4; D is uncertain. Germline CDR1 and CDR2: LGHNA and YSLEER. CDR3 size: 16 residues. The V end lost 4 bases, the J end lost 5 bases, and 17 bases lay between the germline ends. The CDR3 loop reads CASSRNPSRKNEKLFF. CDR3 DNA: TGCGCCAGCAGCCGAAACCCGTCAAGGAAGAATGAAAAACTGTTTTTT.

This clone appeared a few times. The CDR3 reads CASSAPAREAFF. The CDR3 DNA reads TGTGCCAGCAGTGCACCAGCCCGCGAAGCTTTCTTT. This rearrangement joins TRBV27 to TRBJ1-1; D not resolved. V lost 5 bases and J 8 bases, leaving 12 bases between the germline ends. CDR3 length equals 12 residues. Per the germline V gene, CDR1 is MNHEY and CDR2 is SMNVEV (reference sequence).

The chain carries TRBV11-2 and TRBJ2-7; the D gene is possibly TRBD1 (7 bases). The CDR3 totals 14 residues. Germline V CDR1 and CDR2: SGHAT, FQNNGV. V lost 1 base and J lost 6, with 13 bases in between. CDR3 loop: CASSLGQGGIEQYF. CDR3 bases: TGTGCCAGCAGCTTAGGTCAGGGGGGTATCGAGCAGTACTTC. The full variable domain, in which reference TRBV11-2 and TRBJ2-7 provide the parts outside the CDR3, is EAGVAQSPRYKIIEKRQSVAFWCNPISGHATLYWYQQILGQGPKLLIQFQNNGVVDDSQLPKDRFSAERLKGVDSTLKIQPAKLEDSAVYLCASSLGQGGIEQYFGPGTRLTVT.

The V call is TRBV5-5, the J call TRBJ1-2, with unresolved D. The germline V gene encodes CDR1 SGHKS and CDR2 YYEKEE (reference sequence). Trimming shortened V by 4 bases and J by 8 bases, and 12 bases separated the two germline ends. This CDR3 has 12 residues. CDR3 DNA: TGTGCCAGCAGCGCCGGACTGGACGGCTACACCTTC. Residues: CASSAGLDGYTF.

This clone is a singleton in its sample. The V and J genes are TRBV7-9 and TRBJ2-1; 16 bases are a match to TRBD2. The CDR3 is 14 amino acids. After removal of 6 bases from V and 9 bases from J, the junction contained 2 bases not matched to a gene. Germline assignment: CDR1 SEHNR and CDR2 FQNEAQ (reference sequence). The CDR3 sequence is CASRGTSGRGEQFF. CDR3 sequence (DNA): TGTGCCAGCAGGGGGACTAGCGGGAGGGGTGAGCAGTTCTTC.

The gene calls are TRBV20-1 and TRBJ1-4; D perhaps matches TRBD1 (5 bases). This CDR3 contains 15 residues. The germline V and J ends were trimmed by 3 bases and 4 bases, with 15 bases remaining between them. Germline V gene lookup returns CDR1 DFQATT and CDR2 SNEGSKA (reference sequence). CDR3 loop: CSASGGALYNEKLFF. CDR3 bases: TGCAGTGCTAGTGGCGGGGCCCTATATAATGAAAAACTGTTTTTT.

The rearrangement joins TRBV6-1 to TRBJ1-6; D not certain. The V end lost 1 base, the J end lost 2 bases, and 6 bases lay between the germline ends. Per germline, CDR1 MNHNS and CDR2 SASEGT. The CDR3 sequence is 15 residues long. CDR3 in amino acids: CASSEGSAYNSPLHF. The CDR3 DNA follows: TGTGCCAGCAGTGAAGGGTCGGCCTATAATTCACCCCTCCACTTT.

The chain uses TRBV23-1 and TRBJ1-1; D unresolved. TRBV23-1 is designated an ORF whose function remains uncertain. V lost 0 bases and J 5 bases, leaving 1 base between the germline ends. CDR3 length: 11 residues. The CDR3 DNA follows: TGCGCCAGCAGTCAATCTACTGAAGCTTTCTTT. It codes for CASSQSTEAFF.

The rearrangement joins TRBV4-2 to TRBJ1-5; the D is unclear. The V gene's germline CDR1 is LGHNA and CDR2 YNFKEQ. The CDR3 is 16 residues long. The V end lost 0 bases, the J end lost 2 bases, and 11 bases lay between the germline ends. CDR3 DNA: TGTGCCAGCAGCCAAGAGACGAACCCGGGCAATCAGCCCCAGCATTTT. Encoded protein: CASSQETNPGNQPQHF.

This rearrangement joins TRBV27 to TRBJ2-1; maybe TRBD1 (6 bases). Germline V gives CDR1 MNHEY, CDR2 SMNVEV (reference sequence). Trimming removed 4 bases at V and 5 bases at J, with 21 bases between. CDR3 length equals 17 residues. CDR3 region: CASSSYRGAGANNEQFF. The CDR3 DNA follows: TGTGCCAGCAGTTCATACCGAGGGGCAGGGGCCAACAATGAGCAGTTCTTC.

V usage is TRBV7-9 and J usage is TRBJ1-1; D is perhaps TRBD1 (5 bases). V lost 1 base to trimming and J lost 4 bases, with 16 bases between them. Germline CDR1 SEHNR, CDR2 FQNEAQ (reference sequence). The CDR3 totals 16 residues. The CDR3 DNA reads TGTGCCAGCAGCTTAGTAGTTGAAGGGGCGAGCACTGAAGCTTTCTTT. Protein: CASSLVVEGASTEAFF.

This clone was detected only once. The gene calls are TRBV28 and TRBJ1-2; no reliable D call. V was trimmed by 4 bases and J by 4 bases, leaving 10 bases between them. The CDR3 contains 13 residues. The V gene's germline CDR1 is MDHEN and CDR2 SYDVKM. The CDR3 loop is CASSSRQVYGYTF. Here the CDR3 DNA reads TGTGCCAGCAGTTCTAGGCAGGTCTATGGCTACACCTTC.

About this clone: This sample includes further DNA sequences coding for the same CDR3. V and J are TRBV5-1 and TRBJ2-3; D may be TRBD2 (5 bases). The CDR3 loop spans 15 amino acids. Trimming pared 0 bases from V and 1 base from J, leaving 9 bases between. Germline CDR1 is SGHRS and CDR2 is YFSETQ. The CDR3 loop is CASSLDPGGTDTQYF. CDR3 DNA sequence: TGCGCCAGCAGCTTGGATCCCGGGGGCACAGATACGCAGTATTTT.

In its sample, this clone was seen once. CDR3 DNA sequence: TGTGCCAGCTCGGGTGCATATTCCAGCCAATATTCACCCCTCCACTTT. This gives the protein CASSGAYSSQYSPLHF. This chain links TRBV28 with TRBJ1-6; D gene unclear. This CDR3 has 16 residues. Germline V gene lookup returns CDR1 MDHEN and CDR2 SYDVKM. Trimming cost V 8 bases and J 8 bases, with 22 bases left between them.

The rearrangement joins TRBV27 to TRBJ1-1; 8 positions match TRBD1. J lost 1 base, V lost 6 bases, and 4 bases had no gene match. This CDR3 is built from 14 residues. The germline gives CDR1 MNHEY, CDR2 SMNVEV (reference sequence). The CDR3 DNA sequence: TGTGCCAGCAGGACGGGGACAGGGAACACTGAAGCTTTCTTT. Translated: CASRTGTGNTEAFF.

The rearrangement links TRBV2 to TRBJ2-7, with D perhaps TRBD1 (5 bases). This CDR3 region has 14 residues. V was clipped by 3 bases and J by 5 bases, with 14 bases between them. Looked up from germline, CDR1 is SNHLY and CDR2 is FYNNEI. The CDR3 nucleotides are TGTGCCAGCAGTGAGTGGCACAGGCCCCACGAGCAGTACTTC. Translated, it gives CASSEWHRPHEQYF.

The CDR3 sequence is CASSPNVGAGTEAFF. The CDR3 nucleotides are TGTGCCAGCAGCCCCAACGTTGGGGCAGGCACTGAAGCTTTCTTT. This chain connects TRBV7-3 to TRBJ1-1; a possible D gene is TRBD1 (5 bases). CDR3 length: 15 residues. V was shortened by 5 bases and J by 4 bases, with 17 bases between the two germline ends. Germline CDR1 SGHTA, CDR2 FQGTGA.

V and J are TRBV5-6 and TRBJ1-5; D is ambiguous. Germline lookup yields CDR1 SGHDT and CDR2 YYEEEE. Trimming pared 0 bases from V and 4 bases from J, leaving 5 bases between. The CDR3 runs to 13 residues. The CDR3 reads CASSLGRNQPQHF. The DNA for the CDR3 is TGTGCCAGCAGCTTGGGGAGGAATCAGCCCCAGCATTTT.

The V call is TRBV6-5, the J call TRBJ2-5; TRBD2 might be the D (5 bases). Trimming removed 0 bases from V and 4 bases from J, with 15 bases in between. In germline, CDR1 is MNHEY, CDR2 SVGAGI. The CDR3 extends over 16 amino acids. The DNA for the CDR3 is TGTGCCAGCAGTTACTCGGCCCGATTAGGGAGAGAGACCCAGTACTTC. It translates to CASSYSARLGRETQYF.

This sequence joins TRBV30 and TRBJ2-7; no firm D call. The CDR3 spans 13 residues. Trimming shortened V by 0 bases and J by 2 bases, and 8 bases separated the two germline ends. Per the germline V gene, CDR1 is GTSNPN and CDR2 is SVGIG (reference sequence). This CDR3 reads CAWSVSATYEQYF. CDR3 bases: TGTGCCTGGAGTGTGAGCGCGACCTACGAGCAGTACTTC.

The rearrangement links TRBV30 to TRBJ2-3; the D is unclear. The germline V and J ends were trimmed by 5 bases and 0 bases, with 18 bases remaining between them. Germline CDR1 GTSNPN, CDR2 SVGIG (reference sequence). The CDR3 length is 16 residues. CDR3 in amino acids: CAWGESVVLSTDTQYF. The CDR3 region has the DNA TGTGCCTGGGGGGAATCTGTCGTCCTTAGCACAGATACGCAGTATTTT.

This clone appeared a single time. The chain has TRBV11-2 and TRBJ2-3; 10 bases match TRBD2. Germline V gene lookup returns CDR1 SGHAT and CDR2 FQNNGV. The CDR3 is made up of 15 amino acids. V lost 8 bases and J lost 1; bases outside the gene matches: 6. CDR3 amino acids: CASARTSGRTDTQYF. The DNA of the CDR3 is TGTGCCAGCGCCCGGACTAGCGGACGCACAGATACGCAGTATTTT. The entire variable domain, with the rest obtained from reference TRBV11-2 and TRBJ2-3, is as follows: EAGVAQSPRYKIIEKRQSVAFWCNPISGHATLYWYQQILGQGPKLLIQFQNNGVVDDSQLPKDRFSAERLKGVDSTLKIQPAKLEDSAVYLCASARTSGRTDTQYFGPGTRLTVL.

This rearrangement joins TRBV7-2 to TRBJ2-5, with no clear D. V was shortened by 0 bases and J by 5 bases, with 16 bases between the two germline ends. This CDR3 has 16 residues. CDR1 SGHTA and CDR2 FQGNSA come from the germline V gene. Written as DNA, the CDR3 is TGTGCCAGCAGCTTAGCCTCTGGGGTATCCCAGGAGACCCAGTACTTC. Its translation: CASSLASGVSQETQYF.

The chain links TRBV7-3 to TRBJ1-2; D unresolved. Trimming took 2 bases from V and 0 from J, leaving 10 bases between them. CDR1 and CDR2 from the germline V gene are SGHTA and FQGTGA. The CDR3 totals 15 residues. CDR3 DNA sequence: TGTGCCAGCAGCTTAGACCCGACATCTAACTATGGCTACACCTTC. Translating it yields CASSLDPTSNYGYTF. Full variable domain (outside the CDR3, taken from reference TRBV7-3 and TRBJ1-2): GAGVSQTPSNKVTEKGKYVELRCDPISGHTALYWYRQSLGQGPEFLIYFQGTGAADDSGLPNDRFFAVRPEGSVSTLKIQRTERGDSAVYLCASSLDPTSNYGYTFGSGTRLTVV.

V and J are TRBV28 and TRBJ1-2; no definite D call. The CDR3 totals 11 residues. CDR1 and CDR2 (germline): MDHEN, SYDVKM. V dropped 8 bases and J dropped 2 bases, with 6 bases sitting between them. The CDR3 region has the DNA TGTGCCAGCGGCGGGAACTATGGCTACACCTTC. Translating gives CASGGNYGYTF.

The chain is built from TRBV5-1 and TRBJ1-2; weak D call: TRBD1 (5 bases). Germline CDR1 is SGHRS and CDR2 is YFSETQ. Trimming took 0 bases from V and 2 from J, leaving 14 bases between them. The CDR3 runs 16 residues. CDR3 bases: TGCGCCAGCAGCTTGGCCGTGGGGACGTCAAACTATGGCTACACCTTC. Its protein product is CASSLAVGTSNYGYTF.

Note on this clone: The DNA is omitted, as the CDR3 cannot be located on it reliably, and the CDR3 follows TCRdb's listing. This chain uses TRBV6-5 with TRBJ2-1; TRBD1, the D gene given by the table, was not confirmed from the DNA. Germline values: CDR1 MNHEY, CDR2 SVGAGI. The CDR3 is 14 amino acids long, termini counted. This chain's CDR3 is CASSSVGQGAGVLF.

This clone was observed a single time. The chain is built from TRBV7-2 and TRBJ2-5; the D is unclear. The V end lost 1 base, the J end lost 5 bases, and 8 bases lay between the germline ends. Germline CDR1 and CDR2: SGHTA and FQGNSA. The CDR3 length is 13 residues. This CDR3 reads CASSLESGETQYF. The CDR3 DNA reads TGTGCCAGCAGCTTAGAATCCGGTGAGACCCAGTACTTC.

The chain links TRBV4-1 to TRBJ2-7; D remains ambiguous. CDR1 is MGHRA and CDR2 is YSYEKL in the germline V gene. The V end was cut by 1 base, the J end by 5 bases, with 12 bases between. CDR3 length: 14 amino acids. CDR3 loop: CASSQAVDEDEQYF. In nucleotides, the CDR3 is TGCGCCAGCAGCCAAGCGGTGGATGAAGACGAGCAGTACTTC.